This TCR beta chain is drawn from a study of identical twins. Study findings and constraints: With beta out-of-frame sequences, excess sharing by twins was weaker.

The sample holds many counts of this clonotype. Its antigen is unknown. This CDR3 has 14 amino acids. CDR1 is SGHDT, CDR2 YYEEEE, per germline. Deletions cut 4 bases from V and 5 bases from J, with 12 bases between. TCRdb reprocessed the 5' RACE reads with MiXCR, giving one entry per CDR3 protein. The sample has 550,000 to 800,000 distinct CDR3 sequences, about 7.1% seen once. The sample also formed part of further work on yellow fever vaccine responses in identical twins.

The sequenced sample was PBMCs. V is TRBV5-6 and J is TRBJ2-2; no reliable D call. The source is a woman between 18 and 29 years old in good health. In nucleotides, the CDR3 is TGTGCCAGCAGCCCTCTAATGGGGACCGGGGAGCTGTTTTTT. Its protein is CASSPLMGTGELFF. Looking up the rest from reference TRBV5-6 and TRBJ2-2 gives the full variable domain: DAGVTQSPTHLIKTRGQQVTLRCSPKSGHDTVSWYQQALGQGPQFIFQYYEEEERQRGNFPDRFSGHQFPNYSSELNVNALLLGDSALYLCASSPLMGTGELFFGEGSRLTVL.